The rows below give T cell receptor beta chains drawn from one sample of a study of blood T cell repertoires in COVID-19. Method: immunoSEQ multiplex PCR; TCRdb's copy keeps in-frame clones and lacks some. Of under 200,000 clones in the sample, roughly nine tenths were seen once. The sequenced sample was PBMCs or T cells enriched from blood (not recorded which). The origin of the receptors is a woman aged 45-65 years who had recovered from COVID-19. CDR3s include the opening cysteine and the closing phenylalanine or tryptophan. Each record gives: clone size, V gene, J gene, D gene, CDR3 protein, CDR3 DNA. D genes are given only for firm matches. Clone size is stated in some rows and not others, as once, few, many or a class when expanded.

>few|TRBV12-3/TRBV12-4|TRBJ1-4|.
CASSFGANEKLFF
TGTGCCAGCAGTTTTGGAGCAAATGAAAAACTGTTTTTT
>once|TRBV27|TRBJ1-1|TRBD1
CASSRGTGLNTEAFF
TGTGCCAGCAGTCGGGGGACAGGGCTGAACACTGAAGCTTTCTTT
>few|TRBV7-2|TRBJ1-2|TRBD1
CASSPRTGVGYGYTF
TGTGCCAGCAGCCCTCGGACAGGGGTTGGCTATGGCTACACCTTC
>.|TRBV19|TRBJ2-2|.
CASSSLALSPNTGELFF
TGTGCCAGTAGCTCACTAGCACTCTCTCCGAACACCGGGGAGCTGTTTTTT
>.|TRBV5-6|TRBJ1-1|.
CASSPRGANQAEAFF
TGTGCCAGCAGTCCCCGGGGGGCTAATCAAGCTGAAGCTTTCTTT
>.|TRBV4-3|TRBJ2-4|.
CASSQELAKNIQYF
TGCGCCAGCAGCCAAGAACTAGCCAAAAACATTCAGTACTTC
>.|TRBV3-1/TRBV3-2|TRBJ2-7|.
CASSQYRDYEQYF
TGTGCCAGCAGCCAATACAGGGACTACGAGCAGTACTTC
>.|TRBV7-8|TRBJ2-1|TRBD2
CASSASGSAFIRNEQFF
TGTGCCAGCAGCGCCAGCGGGAGCGCCTTCATACGCAATGAGCAGTTCTTC
>.|TRBV3-1/TRBV3-2|TRBJ2-1|.
CASSQGTLVAAYNEQFF
TGTGCCAGCAGCCAAGGGACTTTGGTGGCGGCCTACAATGAGCAGTTCTTC
>.|TRBV5-4|TRBJ2-3|TRBD2
CASSSGTSGPIGNTQYF
TGTGCCAGCAGCAGCGGGACTAGCGGCCCTATTGGGAATACGCAGTATTTT
>.|TRBV6-5|TRBJ1-1|.
CASSSIFLNTEAFF
TGTGCCAGCAGTTCAATTTTTCTGAACACTGAAGCTTTCTTT
>.|TRBV5-1|TRBJ2-3|TRBD2
CASSLVLAGGTDTQYF
TGCGCCAGCAGCTTGGTCCTAGCGGGAGGAACAGATACGCAGTATTTT
>.|TRBV18|TRBJ2-7|.
CASSPRDFLYEQYF
TGTGCCAGCTCACCACGGGACTTTCTCTACGAGCAGTACTTC
>.|TRBV24-1|TRBJ2-7|.
CATRGNSYEQYF
TGTGCCACGCGAGGGAATTCCTACGAGCAGTACTTC
>.|TRBV4-2|TRBJ2-1|.
CASSQGGLGSSYNEQFF
TGTGCCAGCAGCCAAGGGGGTCTCGGGAGTTCCTACAATGAGCAGTTCTTC
>.|TRBV19|TRBJ2-5|TRBD1
CASSSYRGNQETQYF
TGTGCCAGTAGTTCCTACAGGGGAAACCAAGAGACCCAGTACTTC
>.|TRBV19|TRBJ2-5|.
CASSGVFQETQYF
TGTGCCAGTAGCGGTGTATTCCAAGAGACCCAGTACTTC
>.|TRBV7-9|TRBJ1-4|TRBD1
CASSLGSGTVNEKLFF
TGTGCCAGCAGCCTAGGATCCGGGACAGTTAATGAAAAACTGTTTTTT
>.|TRBV6-4|TRBJ2-7|TRBD1
CASRGTAHPYEQYF
TGTGCCAGCAGGGGGACAGCCCACCCCTACGAGCAGTACTTC